This T cell receptor beta chain is drawn from a study of T-cell reconstitution after alpha-beta-depleted transplantation in children. This clonotype occurred many times. Antigen specificity is unknown. Germline V CDR1 and CDR2: MNHNS, SASEGT. V shed 6 bases and J 7 bases; nucleotides not matched to a gene: 6. This CDR3 contains 15 residues. A TCRbeta library incorporating unique molecular identifiers was prepared. Using its own MiXCR run on the PCR reads, TCRdb lists one record per CDR3 protein. The profile covers hundreds of thousands of distinct CDR3 sequences, with about an eighth appearing a single time and 0.75% to 0.85% taken by the ten largest. Study results and limitations: By about two months after transplant, alpha-beta T cells reportedly arose from several hundred graft clones that had expanded.

The sequencing here drew on PBMCs, taken before TCRalphabeta/CD19-depleted stem cell transplant. The chain couples TRBV6-1 to TRBJ2-1; TRBD2 agrees at 13 bases. The sequence derives from a girl aged 2-10 years with congenital amegakaryocytic thrombocytopenia, due to receive a stem cell transplant. CDR3 protein: CASRAGLAGPNEQFF. CDR3 DNA sequence: TGTGCCAGCAGAGCGGGACTAGCGGGACCAAATGAGCAGTTCTTC.